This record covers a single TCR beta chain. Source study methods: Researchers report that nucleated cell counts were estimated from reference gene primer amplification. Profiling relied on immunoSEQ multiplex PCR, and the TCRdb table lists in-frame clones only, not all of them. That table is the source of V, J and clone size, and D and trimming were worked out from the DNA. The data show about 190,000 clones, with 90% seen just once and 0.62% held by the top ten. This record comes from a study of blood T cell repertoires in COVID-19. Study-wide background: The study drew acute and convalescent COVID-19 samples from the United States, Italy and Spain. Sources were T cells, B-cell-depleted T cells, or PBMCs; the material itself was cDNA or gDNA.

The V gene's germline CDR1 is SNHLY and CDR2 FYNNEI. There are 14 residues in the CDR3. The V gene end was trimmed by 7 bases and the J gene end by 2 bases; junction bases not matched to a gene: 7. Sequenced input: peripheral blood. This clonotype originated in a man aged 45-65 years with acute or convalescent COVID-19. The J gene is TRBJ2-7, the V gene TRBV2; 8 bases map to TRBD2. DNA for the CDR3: TGTGCCAGCACCCGGGAGGGGGAAGCCTACGAGCAGTACTTC. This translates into CASTREGEAYEQYF.